The clone carrying this T cell receptor (beta chain) appeared a few times. Its antigen remains unidentified. The V end lost 4 bases, the J end lost 2 bases, and 15 bases lay between the germline ends. The CDR3 spans 15 residues. Germline V gene data show CDR1 as SGHRS and CDR2 as YFSETQ. This sample is part of a study of Ad26.COV2.S vaccination and SARS-CoV-2 variants. Study results and limitations: Recipients of vaccine and of placebo showed similar breadth of their non-spike TCR repertoires.

Profiled with immunoSEQ multiplex PCR; TCRdb holds only in-frame clones, not every one. Among about 140,000 clones listed, roughly 89% were seen once. This sequence was found in a human donor who had recovered from COVID-19. Sequenced material: peripheral blood, taken after recovery from COVID-19. The J gene is TRBJ2-5, the V gene TRBV5-1; no clear D gene. The CDR3 reads CASSRRTTRQETQYF. CDR3 DNA sequence: TGCGCCAGCAGCCGCCGAACGACCAGACAAGAGACCCAGTACTTC. Full variable domain (outside the CDR3, taken from reference TRBV5-1 and TRBJ2-5): KAGVTQTPRYLIKTRGQQVTLSCSPISGHRSVSWYQQTPGQGLQFLFEYFSETQRNKGNFPGRFSGRQFSNSRSEMNVSTLELGDSALYLCASSRRTTRQETQYFGPGTRLLVL.